This TCR beta chain was retrieved from a study of graft-versus-host responses after intestinal transplantation. Germline values: CDR1 SGDLS, CDR2 YYNGEE. The CDR3 loop spans 14 amino acids. Deletions cut 0 bases from V and 3 bases from J, with 10 bases between. The repertoire was sequenced with immunoSEQ multiplex PCR; TCRdb's copy has only in-frame clones and lacks some. The table records tens of thousands of clones, 90% to 95% of them present only once. The sequencing used PBMCs, collected approximately 740 days after a first intestinal transplant, on the day of a second. The sequence came from a human patient who received an intestinal transplant, so some T cells may come from the graft donor. The chain is built from TRBV9 and TRBJ2-7; D ambiguous. The CDR3 DNA is TGTGCCAGCAGCGTAGAGGGCAGACACTACGAGCAGTACTTC. Encoded protein: CASSVEGRHYEQYF.